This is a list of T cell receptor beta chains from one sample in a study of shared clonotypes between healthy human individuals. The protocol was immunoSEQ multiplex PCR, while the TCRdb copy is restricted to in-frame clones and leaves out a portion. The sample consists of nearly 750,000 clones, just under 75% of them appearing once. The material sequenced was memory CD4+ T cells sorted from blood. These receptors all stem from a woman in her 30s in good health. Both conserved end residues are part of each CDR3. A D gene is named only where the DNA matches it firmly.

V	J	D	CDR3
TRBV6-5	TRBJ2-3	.	CASRLGGSHTDTQYF
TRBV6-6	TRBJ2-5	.	CASSFTGRETQYF
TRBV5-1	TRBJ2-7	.	CASSVVGSYEQYF
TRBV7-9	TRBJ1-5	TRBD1	CATQSGQGGNQPQHF
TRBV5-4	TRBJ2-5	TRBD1	CASSRQGETQYF
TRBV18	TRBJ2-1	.	CASSPASRASEQFF
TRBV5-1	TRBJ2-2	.	CASSQPGNTGELFF
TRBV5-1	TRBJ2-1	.	CASSPNLEGPGQFF
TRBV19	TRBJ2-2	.	CASSMKAHEIVSGELFF
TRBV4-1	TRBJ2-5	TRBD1	CASSLRDRGRETQYF
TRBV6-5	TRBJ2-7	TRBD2	CASSFTSGSHEQYF
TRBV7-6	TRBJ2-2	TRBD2	CASSRGVGSGTGELFF
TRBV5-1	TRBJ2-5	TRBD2	CASRGLAGVAETQYF
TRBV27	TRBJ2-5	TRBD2	CASSFISSGRETQYF
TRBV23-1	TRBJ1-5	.	CASGSCQVSYRNQPQHF
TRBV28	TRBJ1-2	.	CASSLRGAVGYTF
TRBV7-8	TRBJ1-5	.	CASSLVRSGSLPQHF
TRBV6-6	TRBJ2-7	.	CASSSRDGSSYEQYF
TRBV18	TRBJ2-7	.	CASSPGLGIKGEQYF
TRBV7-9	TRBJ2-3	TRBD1	CASSSTGAPPDTQYF
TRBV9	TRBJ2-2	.	CASSAQQITGELFF
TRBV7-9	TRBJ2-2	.	CASSHYTGELFF
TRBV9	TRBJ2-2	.	CASSVDVGGFGGELFF
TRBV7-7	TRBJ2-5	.	CASSLGRQSETQYF
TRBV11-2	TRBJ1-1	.	CASSLDSGASEAFF
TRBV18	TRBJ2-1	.	CASSRLHNEQFF
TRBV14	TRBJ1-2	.	CASSQDLGLGYTF
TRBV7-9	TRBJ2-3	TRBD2	CASRNSGGTDTQYF
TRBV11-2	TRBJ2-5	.	CASSLGQETQYF
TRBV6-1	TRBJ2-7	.	CASRTQPRTYEQYF
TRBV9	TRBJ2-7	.	CASSVRAQSYEQYF
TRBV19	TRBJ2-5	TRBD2	CASSITGLAETQYF
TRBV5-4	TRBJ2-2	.	CASSKAGLTGELFF
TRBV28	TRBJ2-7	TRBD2	CASSFWRDGRGNYEQYF
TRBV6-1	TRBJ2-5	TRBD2	CASSVNLAGAVKTQYF
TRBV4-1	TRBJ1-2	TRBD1	CASSQGGGGLGYTF
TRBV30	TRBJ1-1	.	CACLAEAFF
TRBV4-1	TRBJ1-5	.	CASSQKDSLRGGNQPQHF
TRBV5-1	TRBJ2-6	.	CASSLVGRGGSGANVLTF
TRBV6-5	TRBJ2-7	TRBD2	CASSYVLAGTYEQYF
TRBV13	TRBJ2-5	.	CASSSRPLGETQYF
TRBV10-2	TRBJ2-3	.	CASQDPSPTDTQYF
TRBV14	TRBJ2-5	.	CASSQMNTQYF
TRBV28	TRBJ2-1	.	CASPPRGRVYNEQFF
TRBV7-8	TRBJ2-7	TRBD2	CASSLRTRPVITYEQYF
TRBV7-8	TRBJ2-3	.	CASSLALGSSADTQYF
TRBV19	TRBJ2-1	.	CASSKASRYNEQFF
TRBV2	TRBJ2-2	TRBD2	CASKASGRRTGELFF
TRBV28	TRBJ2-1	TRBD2	CATIPGLANNEQFF
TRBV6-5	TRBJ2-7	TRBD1	CASSRRDRGAYEQYF